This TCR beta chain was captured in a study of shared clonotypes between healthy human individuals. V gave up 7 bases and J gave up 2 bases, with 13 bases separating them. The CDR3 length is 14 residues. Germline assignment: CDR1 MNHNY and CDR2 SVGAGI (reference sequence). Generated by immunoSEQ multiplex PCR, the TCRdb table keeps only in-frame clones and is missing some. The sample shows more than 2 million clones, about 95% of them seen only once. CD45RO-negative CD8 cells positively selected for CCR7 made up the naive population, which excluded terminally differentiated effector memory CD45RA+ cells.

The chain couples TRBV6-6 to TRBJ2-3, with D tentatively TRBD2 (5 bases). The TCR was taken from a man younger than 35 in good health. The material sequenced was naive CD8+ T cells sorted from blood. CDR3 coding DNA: TGTGCCAGCACCTTGGACGGACTCACAGATACGCAGTATTTT. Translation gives CASTLDGLTDTQYF.